A selection of T cell receptor beta chains follows, all from one sample in a study of blood T cell repertoires in COVID-19. The method was immunoSEQ multiplex PCR; TCRdb's version includes in-frame clones alone and lacks a portion of them. The table records around 100,000 clones, about 90% of them present only once. Sequenced input: peripheral blood. Source of these receptors: a man aged 25-45 years in a cohort sampled during active COVID-19. Both conserved end residues are part of each CDR3. Each record gives: V gene, J gene, D gene, clone size, CDR3 protein, CDR3 DNA. A D gene is named only where the DNA matches it firmly. Where a row states a size, it is once, few, many or the class of an expanded clone; other rows omit it.

v_call: TRBV6-5
j_call: TRBJ1-5
d_call: .
clone_size: .
cdr3_aa: CASTPAGGQPQHF
cdr3_nt: TGTGCCAGCACCCCGGCGGGGGGTCAGCCCCAGCATTTT

v_call: TRBV3-1/TRBV3-2
j_call: TRBJ1-2
d_call: TRBD1
clone_size: .
cdr3_aa: CASSQGQSYGYTF
cdr3_nt: TGTGCCAGCAGCCAGGGACAGTCCTATGGCTACACCTTC

v_call: TRBV3-1/TRBV3-2
j_call: TRBJ2-7
d_call: TRBD1
clone_size: .
cdr3_aa: CASSRDRSSYEQYF
cdr3_nt: TGTGCCAGCAGCCGGGACAGGAGCTCCTACGAGCAGTACTTC

v_call: TRBV30
j_call: TRBJ2-3
d_call: .
clone_size: .
cdr3_aa: CAWQGRDTQYF
cdr3_nt: TGTGCCTGGCAGGGCAGAGATACGCAGTATTTT

v_call: TRBV7-2
j_call: TRBJ2-1
d_call: .
clone_size: once
cdr3_aa: CASNGGWGRGEQFF
cdr3_nt: TGTGCCAGCAATGGGGGCTGGGGGAGGGGTGAGCAGTTCTTC

v_call: TRBV4-3
j_call: TRBJ2-3
d_call: TRBD2
clone_size: .
cdr3_aa: CASSQPLLAGPSTDTQYF
cdr3_nt: TGCGCCAGCAGCCAACCACTCCTAGCGGGGCCTAGCACAGATACGCAGTATTTT

v_call: TRBV28
j_call: TRBJ2-7
d_call: TRBD2
clone_size: .
cdr3_aa: CASSPRVAGGYEQYF
cdr3_nt: TGTGCCAGCAGTCCCAGGGTAGCGGGGGGGTACGAGCAGTACTTC

v_call: TRBV6-5
j_call: TRBJ1-4
d_call: .
clone_size: .
cdr3_aa: CASSYGRTATNEKLFF
cdr3_nt: TGTGCCAGCAGTTATGGCAGGACTGCAACTAATGAAAAACTGTTTTTT

v_call: TRBV7-8
j_call: TRBJ2-4
d_call: .
clone_size: .
cdr3_aa: CASSFLGGTPNIQYF
cdr3_nt: TGTGCCAGCAGCTTCCTCGGCGGGACCCCTAACATTCAGTACTTC

v_call: TRBV3-1/TRBV3-2
j_call: TRBJ2-5
d_call: .
clone_size: .
cdr3_aa: CASSQARGAETQYF
cdr3_nt: TGTGCCAGCAGCCAAGCGCGGGGTGCTGAGACCCAGTACTTC

v_call: TRBV6-2/TRBV6-3
j_call: TRBJ2-2
d_call: TRBD2
clone_size: .
cdr3_aa: CASSPRGGIGELFF
cdr3_nt: TGTGCCAGCAGTCCCCGGGGGGGGATCGGGGAGCTGTTTTTT

v_call: TRBV10-3
j_call: TRBJ1-1
d_call: TRBD1
clone_size: .
cdr3_aa: CAISEPDRGDTEAFF
cdr3_nt: TGTGCCATCAGTGAGCCCGACAGGGGGGACACTGAAGCTTTCTTT

v_call: TRBV5-1
j_call: TRBJ2-1
d_call: .
clone_size: .
cdr3_aa: CASSLGGYNEQFF
cdr3_nt: TGCGCCAGCAGCTTGGGCGGATACAATGAGCAGTTCTTC

v_call: TRBV29-1
j_call: TRBJ1-1
d_call: .
clone_size: .
cdr3_aa: CSVDFVGGTEAFF
cdr3_nt: TGCAGCGTTGATTTTGTGGGGGGCACTGAAGCTTTCTTT

v_call: TRBV2
j_call: TRBJ1-6
d_call: .
clone_size: .
cdr3_aa: CASSEISRGSSYNSPLHF
cdr3_nt: TGTGCCAGCAGTGAAATCTCCCGTGGGAGCTCCTATAATTCACCCCTCCACTTT

v_call: TRBV6-5
j_call: TRBJ2-7
d_call: TRBD1
clone_size: .
cdr3_aa: CASRPSGTGPHEQYF
cdr3_nt: TGTGCCAGCAGGCCCAGTGGGACAGGGCCCCACGAGCAGTACTTC

v_call: TRBV30
j_call: TRBJ2-6
d_call: .
clone_size: .
cdr3_aa: CAWGPGTGANVLTF
cdr3_nt: TGTGCCTGGGGACCAGGGACTGGGGCCAACGTCCTGACTTTC

v_call: TRBV7-9
j_call: TRBJ1-5
d_call: .
clone_size: .
cdr3_aa: CASSLVGDSVYSNQPQHF
cdr3_nt: TGTGCCAGCAGCTTAGTCGGTGACAGCGTATATAGCAATCAGCCCCAGCATTTT

v_call: TRBV5-4
j_call: TRBJ2-3
d_call: TRBD2
clone_size: once
cdr3_aa: CASSPGLAGGRTDTQYF
cdr3_nt: TGTGCCAGCAGCCCGGGACTAGCGGGGGGCCGCACAGATACGCAGTATTTT

v_call: TRBV6-8
j_call: TRBJ1-2
d_call: TRBD1
clone_size: .
cdr3_aa: CASSYSSRDRGGGYTF
cdr3_nt: TGTGCCAGCAGTTACTCCAGTCGGGACAGGGGAGGTGGCTACACCTTC

v_call: TRBV2
j_call: TRBJ1-3
d_call: TRBD1
clone_size: .
cdr3_aa: CASSDRDRGRNTIYF
cdr3_nt: TGTGCCAGCAGTGATCGCGACAGGGGGCGGAACACCATATATTTT